The clone carrying this T cell receptor beta chain was seen many times. Its antigen remains unidentified. MiXCR was run by TCRdb on the 5' RACE reads, yielding one entry per CDR3 protein. The sample has some 130,000 distinct CDR3 sequences; approximately 7.4% are singletons. The data were obtained in a study of CD8 T cells in ankylosing spondylitis. Findings and limits, study-wide: Previous work reported some of these motif variants in the synovial fluid and blood of reactive arthritis. Disease-linked clones reportedly showed significant enrichment in matched ankylosing spondylitis synovial fluid. Clones that were linked to disease were CD8+ and were relatively rare in peripheral blood.

Per the germline V gene, CDR1 is LGHNA and CDR2 is YNFKEQ. The CDR3 length is 16 residues. Trimming took off 0 bases at V and 4 bases at J, with 12 bases between the two ends. The rearrangement uses TRBV4-2 and TRBJ2-2; D call uncertain. The sequencing sample was made of blood, either unsorted or a sorted T cell fraction (not recorded which). The source is a female donor with ankylosing spondylitis or in good health (not recorded which). Written as DNA, the CDR3 is TGTGCCAGCAGCCAAGAGTTAACAAGGGCCACCGGGGAGCTGTTTTTT. This gives the protein CASSQELTRATGELFF.